The source of this T cell receptor (beta chain) is a study of T cell repertoires in cytomegalovirus infection. Study details: Evidence of both CMV infection and a matching HLA type came from public TCR beta signatures.

Study-wide results and limits: Adding up the frequency of public TCR beta families identified people who carried CMV plus the relevant HLA. Clonotype analysis showed dominance of the ex vivo response by HLA-C-restricted CMV-specific TCR beta clonotypes.

In TCRdb, the reads were re-called with MiXCR into one record per CDR3 protein. The sample yields over 150,000 distinct CDR3 sequences, around 20% seen once. V lost 1 base, J lost 5 bases, and 16 bases stayed unmatched. This CDR3 is built from 18 residues. Germline assignment: CDR1 SGHDT and CDR2 YYEEEE. On this clonotype: Its antigen remains unidentified.

This chain connects TRBV5-6 to TRBJ2-5, with 8 bases lining up with TRBD2. The sequenced material came from PBMCs. This clonotype was obtained from a human donor in good health (CMV status not recorded). Some clones in this sample may be carry-over from other donors' samples. This CDR3 is CASSLSLAGTNTLETQYF. The DNA of the CDR3 is TGTGCCAGCAGCTTGTCTCTAGCGGGCACTAACACCTTGGAGACCCAGTACTTC.